This TCR beta chain was identified during a study of cytomegalovirus exposure and HLA in healthy donors. CDR1 and CDR2 from the germline V gene are MNHEY and SVGAGI. V shed 6 bases and J shed 6 bases, with 13 bases lying between them. The CDR3 contains 13 residues. The PCR ran on 60 Vbeta and 13 Jbeta primers. Method: immunoSEQ multiplex PCR; TCRdb's copy keeps in-frame clones and lacks some. The data hold more than 95,000 clones, with around two thirds observed a single time. Source material: PBMCs. This chain joins TRBV6-5 and TRBJ2-3; tentatively, D is TRBD2 (5 bases). This sequence originates from a man in his 60s in good health and CMV-seropositive. The CDR3 sequence is CASRPRGGDTQYF. CDR3 in DNA: TGTGCCAGCAGGCCCCGAGGCGGGGATACGCAGTATTTT.